This T cell receptor (beta chain) emerged from a study of shared clonotypes between healthy human individuals. Sequencing used immunoSEQ multiplex PCR; TCRdb keeps in-frame clones, though not all of them. The sample has fewer than 1.4 million clones, about 80% seen once; the top ten hold 0.6% to 0.7%. V was shortened by 0 bases and J by 4 bases, with 16 bases between the two germline ends. The CDR3 extends over 16 amino acids. Per the germline V gene, CDR1 is LNHNV and CDR2 is YYDKDF (reference sequence). The V gene is TRBV15, the J gene TRBJ2-7, with D perhaps matching TRBD2 (5 bases). The sequence was obtained from a man in his late teens or twenties in good health. Some clones in this sample may be carry-over from other donors' samples. The specimen was memory CD4+ T cells from PBMCs. The subset was: CD45RA-negative fraction. The CDR3 spells CATSRDSGLERYEQYF. Written as DNA, the CDR3 is TGTGCCACCAGCAGAGATTCGGGTCTCGAGCGGTACGAGCAGTACTTC.